The rows below give T cell receptor beta chains drawn from one sample of a study of CD8 T cells in ankylosing spondylitis. TCRdb reanalysed the 5' RACE reads using MiXCR and keeps one entry per CDR3 protein. The repertoire has around 300,000 distinct CDR3 sequences, around 10% of them found once; the top ten carry around 10%. Specimen: blood, either unsorted or a sorted T cell fraction (not recorded which). The origin of the receptors is a female donor with ankylosing spondylitis or in good health (not recorded which). The conserved cysteine and the conserved F or W are not part of the CDR3 here.

TRBV7-2	TRBJ1-2	ASITGDEGLRGGYT
TRBV5-1	TRBJ2-2	ASSSGGGRLAGELF
TRBV12-3/TRBV12-4	TRBJ2-1	ASSPLGVSYNEQF
TRBV7-2	TRBJ2-7	ASSRMNSYEQY
TRBV18	TRBJ1-6	ASSPPFSGRDSPLH
TRBV7-9	TRBJ1-2	ASSLDNNYGYT
TRBV30	TRBJ1-1	ACPRGVMNTEAF
TRBV10-3	TRBJ1-3	AISDQGAGLSGNTIY
TRBV5-1	TRBJ1-5	ASSLDWDTPYSNQPQH
TRBV20-1	TRBJ2-7	SARVAAAVYEQY
TRBV15	TRBJ2-7	ATSILEGLAYEQY
TRBV20-1	TRBJ2-2	SARLGNTGELF
TRBV20-1	TRBJ2-3	SASSALTDTQY
TRBV27	TRBJ2-5	ASSSSDRVYETQY
TRBV6-2/TRBV6-3	TRBJ1-5	ASSLHGQGDQPQH
TRBV5-5	TRBJ2-1	ASSLRTGGDNEQF
TRBV4-2	TRBJ1-6	ASSQDDSPLH
TRBV19	TRBJ2-2	ASSIGLAGSGELF
TRBV20-1	TRBJ1-6	SARGDRRNSPLH
TRBV5-1	TRBJ1-4	ASSLGDTGVGFVKLF
TRBV28	TRBJ2-1	ASSTAQITGAEQF
TRBV29-1	TRBJ2-1	SVGLAGGRNNEQF
TRBV7-8	TRBJ2-7	ASSLTSGSHYSYEQY
TRBV15	TRBJ2-2	ATSRFAGLAGGITGELF
TRBV12-3/TRBV12-4	TRBJ2-6	ASTPRIFSGANVLT
TRBV5-5	TRBJ1-6	ASSLELSNNSPLH
TRBV5-1	TRBJ2-3	ASSTTPGNTDTQY
TRBV7-2	TRBJ1-4	ASSSRGGIKKLF
TRBV3-1	TRBJ2-2	ASSQRQGVATGELF
TRBV4-1	TRBJ2-2	ASSQGQVNTGELF
TRBV29-1	TRBJ2-1	SVDRGRDGEQF
TRBV7-2	TRBJ1-5	ASSLVAPHVPNQPQH
TRBV20-1	TRBJ2-7	SARDETGQDMYEQY
TRBV12-3/TRBV12-4	TRBJ1-2	ASSLKGAPNYGYT